The clone carrying this T cell receptor (beta chain) was observed at least ten times. Relying on iRepertoire HTBI primers and Arm-PCR of CDR3 regions, the team built TCR beta libraries. TCRdb independently ran MiXCR on the multiplex PCR reads; one entry per CDR3 protein. The sample lists fewer than 450,000 distinct CDR3 sequences; about a quarter were seen once. Time point reported: persistent/refractory GD, antithyroid drugs over 5 years with positive TRAb. PBMC RNA was the source of the TCR library. The guidelines of the American Thyroid Association were the basis for diagnosing Graves' disease. The data belong to a study of regulatory T cells in long-lasting Graves disease. V was clipped by 2 bases and J by 2 bases, with 6 bases between them. This CDR3 region has 12 residues. CDR1 and CDR2 (germline): GTSNPN, SVGIG (reference sequence).

The chain uses TRBV30 and TRBJ1-1; D remains ambiguous. The clonotype was recovered from a female donor with Graves disease. The starting material was peripheral blood mononuclear cells (PBMCs), obtained when the disease was refractory, from a patient treated with antithyroid drugs. The CDR3 bases are TGTGCCTGGAGTCCCTCCAACACTGAAGCTTTCTTT. It specifies CAWSPSNTEAFF. Full variable domain (missing parts from reference TRBV30 and TRBJ1-1): SQTIHQWPATLVQPVGSPLSLECTVEGTSNPNLYWYRQAAGRGLQLLFYSVGIGQISSEVPQNLSASRPQDRQFILSSKKLLLSDSGFYLCAWSPSNTEAFFGQGTRLTVV.